The 5 T cell receptor beta chains given below trace back to one sample, sequenced in a study of OX40 agonist ivuxolimab in advanced cancers. Profiling relied on immunoSEQ multiplex PCR, and the TCRdb table lists in-frame clones only, not all of them. The sample holds fewer than 95,000 clones, roughly 85% seen once. The input for sequencing was CD4+ or CD8+ T cells sorted from blood, taken in a trial of the OX40 agonist ivuxolimab. The receptor source for this set is an adult with an advanced solid tumor such as melanoma, head and neck, liver or kidney cancer.

The chain has TRBV27 and TRBJ2-5; no clear D. This CDR3 is 12 amino acids long. V was clipped by 7 bases and J by 2 bases, with 8 bases between them. Germline V gene sequence: CDR1 MNHEY, CDR2 SMNVEV (reference sequence). CDR3 residues: CASKSDQETQYF. The CDR3 nucleotides read TGTGCCAGCAAGTCGGATCAAGAGACCCAGTACTTC.

J is TRBJ1-4 and V is TRBV7-6; a weak D match, TRBD1 (6 bases). The CDR3 runs 15 residues. Trimming took off 10 bases at V and 0 bases at J, with 15 bases between the two ends. Germline CDR1 is SGHVS and CDR2 is FNYEAQ. CDR3: CAIADRRATNEKLFF. CDR3 nucleotides: TGTGCCATCGCGGACAGACGCGCAACTAATGAAAAACTGTTTTTT.

This clone was picked up one time. The V gene is TRBV10-3, the J gene TRBJ1-2, with 7 bases matching TRBD1. V was clipped by 11 bases and J by 0 bases; unmatched bases: 6. CDR1 ENHRY and CDR2 SYGVKD come from the germline V gene. The CDR3 extends over 13 amino acids. The DNA of the CDR3 is TGTGCCGGTGGGACAGAAGCTAACTATGGCTACACCTTC. It yields the protein CAGGTEANYGYTF.

The V gene is TRBV4-1, the J gene TRBJ1-2, with D uncertain. CDR1 is MGHRA, CDR2 YSYEKL, per germline. CDR3 length: 16 amino acids. V dropped 2 bases and J dropped 4 bases, with 17 bases sitting between them. CDR3 DNA: TGCGCCAGCAGCCAATCCGGAGTCGAGACCCTCTATGGCTACACCTTC. It specifies CASSQSGVETLYGYTF.

This sequence joins TRBV29-1 and TRBJ2-7; 7 nucleotides align to TRBD2. From germline, CDR1 is SQVTM and CDR2 ANQGSEA. V gave up 6 bases and J gave up 3 bases; unmatched junction bases: 11. CDR3 length: 14 residues. CDR3 bases: TGCAGCGTCACCCATCGGGGGGTGGGCTACGAGCAGTACTTC. This translates into CSVTHRGVGYEQYF.